These T cell receptor beta chains were read from a single sample in a study of T cells in Graves' hyperthyroidism and ophthalmopathy. TCRdb re-analysed the multiplex PCR reads in MiXCR, keeping a single row per CDR3 protein. Of 380,000 or so distinct CDR3 sequences listed, about a fifth were seen once; the top ten hold about 3.5%. The sample comprised blood. These receptors originate from a woman aged 18 to 35 with Graves' hyperthyroidism. Both conserved end residues are part of each CDR3. The D gene is left open where the match is weak. Not every row has a clone size; where given, it reads once, few, many or a size class.

d_call: -; clone_size: many; v_call: TRBV20-1; j_call: TRBJ2-5; cdr3_nt: TGCAGTGCTAGAGATCTTCGGCGAGGGGCCCATCAAGAGACCCAGTACTTC; cdr3_aa: CSARDLRRGAHQETQYF
d_call: -; clone_size: many; v_call: TRBV6-1; j_call: TRBJ1-2; cdr3_nt: TGTGCCAGCAGTGAAGCTTCTCGGCCCTATGGCTACACCTTC; cdr3_aa: CASSEASRPYGYTF
d_call: TRBD2; clone_size: few; v_call: TRBV6-1; j_call: TRBJ2-2; cdr3_nt: TGTGCCAGCACCTTCTTAGCGGGGGGGCCTGACGGGGAGCTGTTTTTT; cdr3_aa: CASTFLAGGPDGELFF
d_call: -; clone_size: few; v_call: TRBV28; j_call: TRBJ1-2; cdr3_nt: TGTGCCAGCAGTTTCCGCCAGGAGGCCGGGCCTGATGGCTACACCTTC; cdr3_aa: CASSFRQEAGPDGYTF
d_call: -; clone_size: -; v_call: TRBV20-1; j_call: TRBJ2-5; cdr3_nt: TGCAGTGCGGTACAGGGTTCACAAGAGACCCAGTACTTC; cdr3_aa: CSAVQGSQETQYF
d_call: TRBD1; clone_size: few; v_call: TRBV12-3/TRBV12-4; j_call: TRBJ1-1; cdr3_nt: TGTGCCAGCAGTCCACCCACAGGGGCAGCTTTCTTT; cdr3_aa: CASSPPTGAAFF
d_call: TRBD1; clone_size: few; v_call: TRBV12-3/TRBV12-4; j_call: TRBJ1-1; cdr3_nt: TGTGCCAGCAGCCCCACCGGGACAGGGGTATGGACTGAAGCTTTCTTT; cdr3_aa: CASSPTGTGVWTEAFF
d_call: TRBD1; clone_size: many; v_call: TRBV19; j_call: TRBJ1-5; cdr3_nt: TGTGCCAGTAGTATTTGGGACAGGGGTAGCAATCAGCCCCAGCATTTT; cdr3_aa: CASSIWDRGSNQPQHF
d_call: TRBD1; clone_size: -; v_call: TRBV9; j_call: TRBJ2-7; cdr3_nt: TGTGCCAGCAGCGGGACAGGGTTCGACGAGCAGTACTTC; cdr3_aa: CASSGTGFDEQYF
d_call: -; clone_size: -; v_call: TRBV12-3/TRBV12-4; j_call: TRBJ2-5; cdr3_nt: TGTGCCTCACGTGAGGGGGTGGACAACCAAGAGACCCAGTACTTC; cdr3_aa: CASREGVDNQETQYF
d_call: TRBD1; clone_size: many; v_call: TRBV5-1; j_call: TRBJ2-7; cdr3_nt: TGCGCCAGCAGCTGGGGAACAGGGGGCGGGTACGAGCAGTACTTC; cdr3_aa: CASSWGTGGGYEQYF
d_call: -; clone_size: many; v_call: TRBV20-1; j_call: TRBJ2-5; cdr3_nt: TGCAGTGCGGTGTCGACCCGAGGAGGGACCCAGTACTTC; cdr3_aa: CSAVSTRGGTQYF
d_call: TRBD1; clone_size: many; v_call: TRBV15; j_call: TRBJ2-2; cdr3_nt: TGTGCCACCAGCAGAGATTTGGGGACAGGAGGATCGGGGGAGCTGTTTTTT; cdr3_aa: CATSRDLGTGGSGELFF
d_call: -; clone_size: many; v_call: TRBV20-1; j_call: TRBJ1-2; cdr3_nt: TGCAGTGCTTTGACGGCGGGGGATGGCTACACCTTC; cdr3_aa: CSALTAGDGYTF
d_call: -; clone_size: many; v_call: TRBV12-3/TRBV12-4; j_call: TRBJ1-1; cdr3_nt: TGTGCCAGCAGCTCAAATGGGGACACTGAAGCTTTCTTT; cdr3_aa: CASSSNGDTEAFF
d_call: TRBD1; clone_size: many; v_call: TRBV2; j_call: TRBJ1-2; cdr3_nt: TGTGCCAGCAGCAGACAGGGTTCGGGCTACACCTTC; cdr3_aa: CASSRQGSGYTF
d_call: TRBD1; clone_size: many; v_call: TRBV6-1; j_call: TRBJ1-2; cdr3_nt: TGTGCCAGCAGTGGGACAGGGGATGGCTACACCTTC; cdr3_aa: CASSGTGDGYTF
d_call: -; clone_size: -; v_call: TRBV9; j_call: TRBJ2-5; cdr3_nt: TGTGCCAGCAGCGTAGAAGAGGGGGGTCGGGAGACCCAGTACTTC; cdr3_aa: CASSVEEGGRETQYF
d_call: TRBD1; clone_size: many; v_call: TRBV28; j_call: TRBJ1-2; cdr3_nt: TGTGCCACCCAAACACAGGGGGTCCGGGATGGCTACACCTTC; cdr3_aa: CATQTQGVRDGYTF
d_call: -; clone_size: few; v_call: TRBV5-1; j_call: TRBJ2-3; cdr3_nt: TGCGCCAGCTCTTCCGGGACCCCCTTCACAGATACGCAGTATTTT; cdr3_aa: CASSSGTPFTDTQYF
d_call: TRBD1; clone_size: many; v_call: TRBV24-1; j_call: TRBJ2-2; cdr3_nt: TGTGCCACCAGTGATTTGGCGAAGCCAATCAGGGGGCTTAACACCGGGGAGCTGTTTTTT; cdr3_aa: CATSDLAKPIRGLNTGELFF
d_call: -; clone_size: -; v_call: TRBV18; j_call: TRBJ1-5; cdr3_nt: TGTGCCAGCTCACCAGCGACACCCGATAGCAATCAGCCCCAGCATTTT; cdr3_aa: CASSPATPDSNQPQHF
d_call: -; clone_size: many; v_call: TRBV15; j_call: TRBJ2-7; cdr3_nt: TGTGCCACCAGCAGGTTGGAGGAGTACGAGCAGTACTTC; cdr3_aa: CATSRLEEYEQYF
d_call: -; clone_size: many; v_call: TRBV11-2; j_call: TRBJ2-2; cdr3_nt: TGTGCCAGCACCCCCGGAAAGGGGAACACCGGGGAGCTGTTTTTT; cdr3_aa: CASTPGKGNTGELFF
d_call: TRBD1; clone_size: many; v_call: TRBV24-1; j_call: TRBJ2-5; cdr3_nt: TGTGCCACCAGTGATTCACTATTTGGACAGGGCAGCAGGGAGACCCAGTACTTC; cdr3_aa: CATSDSLFGQGSRETQYF
d_call: TRBD1; clone_size: many; v_call: TRBV24-1; j_call: TRBJ2-2; cdr3_nt: TGTGCCACCAGTGATTTGCCCTCGACAGGGGGCCCCGGGGAGCTGTTTTTT; cdr3_aa: CATSDLPSTGGPGELFF
d_call: -; clone_size: many; v_call: TRBV12-3/TRBV12-4; j_call: TRBJ1-5; cdr3_nt: TGCGCCAGCAGCTTGGCCCAGGGTGGACAGCCCCAGCATTTT; cdr3_aa: CASSLAQGGQPQHF
d_call: -; clone_size: few; v_call: TRBV2; j_call: TRBJ2-5; cdr3_nt: TGTGCCAGCATGGGGGCAAACCAAGAGACCCAGTACTTC; cdr3_aa: CASMGANQETQYF
d_call: TRBD1; clone_size: many; v_call: TRBV7-9; j_call: TRBJ1-1; cdr3_nt: TGTGCCAGCAGCTCCAGGAAAGGACGCCAGGGGGGTTACACTGAAGCTTTCTTT; cdr3_aa: CASSSRKGRQGGYTEAFF
d_call: -; clone_size: many; v_call: TRBV27; j_call: TRBJ1-1; cdr3_nt: TGTGCCAGCAGGCTTGGAGGGACAAATGAAGCTTTCTTT; cdr3_aa: CASRLGGTNEAFF
d_call: -; clone_size: many; v_call: TRBV6-1; j_call: TRBJ1-3; cdr3_nt: TGTGCCAGCAGCCGGGTGGGAGGGGATGGAAACACCATATATTTT; cdr3_aa: CASSRVGGDGNTIYF
d_call: TRBD2; clone_size: -; v_call: TRBV19; j_call: TRBJ2-2; cdr3_nt: TGTGCCAGTAGTAAACCGGGACTAGCGGGGGGCTTGATCACCGGGGAGCTGTTTTTT; cdr3_aa: CASSKPGLAGGLITGELFF
d_call: TRBD1; clone_size: many; v_call: TRBV24-1; j_call: TRBJ1-1; cdr3_nt: TGTGCCACCAGTGACTCTAGGACAGGCGGGAGGGGTGAAGCTTTCTTT; cdr3_aa: CATSDSRTGGRGEAFF
d_call: -; clone_size: many; v_call: TRBV5-6; j_call: TRBJ2-7; cdr3_nt: TGTGCCAGCAGCTTGGACCGGGACTCACCCTACGAGCAGTACTTC; cdr3_aa: CASSLDRDSPYEQYF
d_call: -; clone_size: many; v_call: TRBV6-1; j_call: TRBJ1-5; cdr3_nt: TGTGCCAGCAGTGCCATTTGGACTGAGGTTAGCAATCAGCCCCAGCATTTT; cdr3_aa: CASSAIWTEVSNQPQHF
d_call: TRBD1; clone_size: -; v_call: TRBV12-3/TRBV12-4; j_call: TRBJ1-6; cdr3_nt: TGTGCCAGCAGAGACAGGGGTTCGTCACCCCTCCACTTT; cdr3_aa: CASRDRGSSPLHF
d_call: -; clone_size: many; v_call: TRBV4-1; j_call: TRBJ1-1; cdr3_nt: TGCGCCAGCAGCCAAGATGTTGTAGACCCTGAAGCTTTCTTT; cdr3_aa: CASSQDVVDPEAFF
d_call: -; clone_size: -; v_call: TRBV7-9; j_call: TRBJ2-5; cdr3_nt: TGTGCCAGCAGCTTCAAACGTGGTAACCAAGAGACCCAGTACTTC; cdr3_aa: CASSFKRGNQETQYF
d_call: TRBD1; clone_size: -; v_call: TRBV12-3/TRBV12-4; j_call: TRBJ1-5; cdr3_nt: TGTGCCAGCAGTGCAGGGGGTGGCAATCAGCCCCAGCATTTT; cdr3_aa: CASSAGGGNQPQHF
d_call: -; clone_size: -; v_call: TRBV12-3/TRBV12-4; j_call: TRBJ2-7; cdr3_nt: TGTGCCAGCAGTTTTCGGGCGGAGCCCAACGAGCAGTACTTC; cdr3_aa: CASSFRAEPNEQYF
d_call: -; clone_size: -; v_call: TRBV12-3/TRBV12-4; j_call: TRBJ1-5; cdr3_nt: TGTGCCAGCACTCCTAACCAGCCCCAGCATTTT; cdr3_aa: CASTPNQPQHF
d_call: -; clone_size: many; v_call: TRBV7-2; j_call: TRBJ2-5; cdr3_nt: TGTGCCAGCAGCTTAGCCCAGGGAGGAGAAGAGACCCAGTACTTC; cdr3_aa: CASSLAQGGEETQYF
d_call: -; clone_size: many; v_call: TRBV19; j_call: TRBJ1-5; cdr3_nt: TGTGCCAGTAGTATAATTTTTCGGCAGGGCGGTCAGCCCCGGCATTTT; cdr3_aa: CASSIIFRQGGQPRHF
d_call: -; clone_size: many; v_call: TRBV7-9; j_call: TRBJ2-7; cdr3_nt: TGTGCCAGCAGCCCAAAAGACGGGCTCTACGAGCAGTACTTC; cdr3_aa: CASSPKDGLYEQYF
d_call: -; clone_size: -; v_call: TRBV12-3/TRBV12-4; j_call: TRBJ1-2; cdr3_nt: TGTGCCAGCAGTTTAGGGCCCTCAGCTAACTATGGCTACACCTTC; cdr3_aa: CASSLGPSANYGYTF
d_call: -; clone_size: few; v_call: TRBV27; j_call: TRBJ1-6; cdr3_nt: TGTGCCAGCAGTTTATCTTCGGAGAGCTCCTATAATTCACCCCTCCACTTT; cdr3_aa: CASSLSSESSYNSPLHF
d_call: -; clone_size: -; v_call: TRBV20-1; j_call: TRBJ2-5; cdr3_nt: TGCAGTGCTAGAGCCCTGGACGGACAAGAGACCCAGTACTTC; cdr3_aa: CSARALDGQETQYF
d_call: -; clone_size: many; v_call: TRBV5-1; j_call: TRBJ1-2; cdr3_nt: TGCGCCACCGGGGGCGACTATGGCTACACCTTC; cdr3_aa: CATGGDYGYTF
d_call: TRBD1; clone_size: -; v_call: TRBV18; j_call: TRBJ1-1; cdr3_nt: TGTGCCAGCTCATCTAGACAGGGAATGAACACTGAAGCTTTCTTT; cdr3_aa: CASSSRQGMNTEAFF
d_call: -; clone_size: many; v_call: TRBV9; j_call: TRBJ1-2; cdr3_nt: TGTGCCAGCAGCGTAGAACCGAGCAACTATGGCTACACCTTC; cdr3_aa: CASSVEPSNYGYTF
d_call: -; clone_size: -; v_call: TRBV6-5; j_call: TRBJ1-5; cdr3_nt: TGTGCCAGCAGTTACGTCAGAAATCAGCCCCAGCATTTT; cdr3_aa: CASSYVRNQPQHF
d_call: TRBD2; clone_size: many; v_call: TRBV24-1; j_call: TRBJ2-5; cdr3_nt: TGTGCCACCAGTGATACTAGCGTGACAGAGACCCAGTACTTC; cdr3_aa: CATSDTSVTETQYF
d_call: -; clone_size: many; v_call: TRBV2; j_call: TRBJ1-5; cdr3_nt: TGTGCCAGCAGTAGTAACACGGCAAGGCATTTT; cdr3_aa: CASSSNTARHF
d_call: -; clone_size: once; v_call: TRBV12-3/TRBV12-4; j_call: TRBJ1-6; cdr3_nt: TGTGCCAGCAGTTTCGAGGAGATTTCACCCCTCCACTTT; cdr3_aa: CASSFEEISPLHF
d_call: TRBD1; clone_size: many; v_call: TRBV6-4; j_call: TRBJ1-1; cdr3_nt: TGTGCCAGCAGTGACCGGACAGGGGCGGGGAACACTGAAGCTTTCTTT; cdr3_aa: CASSDRTGAGNTEAFF